The source of this T cell receptor beta chain is a study of graft-versus-host responses after intestinal transplantation. In the study overall: The transplants performed in recipients were multivisceral, liver-intestinal, or isolated intestinal. All recipients got anti-thymocyte globulin induction, then tacrolimus and steroids for approximately three years.

Germline lookup yields CDR1 ENHRY and CDR2 SYGVKD. With 3 bases removed from V and 7 bases from J, the gap between germline ends came to 8 bases. CDR3 length: 12 amino acids. The protocol was immunoSEQ multiplex PCR, while the TCRdb copy is restricted to in-frame clones and leaves out a portion. The sample carries 80,000 to 100,000 clones, 85% to 90% recorded once. Comments on this clone: Its antigen is undetermined.

General study findings and limits: In recipient marrow, GvH clones were found, and some appeared first in ileum or blood. Declines in HvG clones occurring early post-transplant were associated with peak circulating GvH clone levels.

The chain recombines TRBV10-3 with TRBJ2-3, with unresolved D. This TCR was recovered from a human donor who received an intestinal transplant. The material was unstimulated CD4+ T cells sorted from spleen or lymph node cells, obtained before intestinal transplant. CDR3 sequence: CAISDSGNTQYF. The CDR3 region has the DNA TGTGCCATCAGTGATAGTGGTAATACGCAGTATTTT.